The sample holds many counts of the clone carrying this TCR beta chain. Its antigen is not identified. V lost 0 bases, J lost 0 bases, and 15 bases lay in between. Germline V gives CDR1 SGHRS, CDR2 YFSETQ. CDR3 size: 17 residues. TCR beta CDR3 regions were amplified from RNA transcripts. The study used the HTBI primer set for a first-round RT-PCR of the TCR CDR3. TCRdb called the multiplex PCR reads again in MiXCR, with one record for every CDR3 protein. Of roughly 500,000 distinct CDR3 sequences in the sample, about 43% are singletons; the top ten hold roughly 19%. The data were obtained in a study of T cells in Graves' hyperthyroidism and ophthalmopathy. Researchers barred patients who had uncontrolled infection, other autoimmune disease, pregnancy or lactation. Regarding the study as a whole: Blood shared most expanded thyroid clonotypes above 0.001. The model made its ophthalmopathy prediction, and onset followed a median roughly six months later.

The receptor was derived from an adult woman with Graves' disease, either hyperthyroidism or ophthalmopathy (not recorded which). The sample taken for sequencing was peripheral blood or thyroid tissue (not recorded which). The rearrangement joins TRBV5-1 to TRBJ1-1; a weak D match, TRBD1 (6 bases). The chain's CDR3 is CASSLVTGPGMNTEAFF. CDR3 coding DNA: TGCGCCAGCAGCTTGGTAACAGGGCCTGGGATGAACACTGAAGCTTTCTTT.